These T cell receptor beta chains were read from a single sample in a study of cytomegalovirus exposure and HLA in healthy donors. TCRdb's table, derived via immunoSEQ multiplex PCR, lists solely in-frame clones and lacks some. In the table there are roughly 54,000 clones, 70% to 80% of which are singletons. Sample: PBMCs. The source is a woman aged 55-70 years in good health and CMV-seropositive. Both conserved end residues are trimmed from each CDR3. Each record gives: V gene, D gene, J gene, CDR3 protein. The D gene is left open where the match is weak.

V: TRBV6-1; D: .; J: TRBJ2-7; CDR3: ASSEPGRGASYEQY
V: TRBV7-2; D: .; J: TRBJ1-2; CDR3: ASSLDIKNYGYT
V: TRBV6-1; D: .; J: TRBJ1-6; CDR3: ASSADFNSPLH
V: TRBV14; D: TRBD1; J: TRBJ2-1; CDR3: ASSRQGQGNNEQF
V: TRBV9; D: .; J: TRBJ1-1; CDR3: ASSVVSMNTEAF
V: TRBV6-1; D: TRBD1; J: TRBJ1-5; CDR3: ASSVTGGNQPQH
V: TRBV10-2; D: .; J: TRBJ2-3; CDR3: ASRRAASTDTQY
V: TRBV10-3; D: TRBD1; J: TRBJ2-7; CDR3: AVGTGFSYEQY
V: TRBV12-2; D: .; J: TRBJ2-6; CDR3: ASRGHREWANVLT
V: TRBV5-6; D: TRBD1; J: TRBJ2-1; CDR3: ASSLFRQGVWNEQF
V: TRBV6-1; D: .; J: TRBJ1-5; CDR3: ASSETRTVINQSQH
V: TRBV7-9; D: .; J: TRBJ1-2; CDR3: SSSLGAYGYT
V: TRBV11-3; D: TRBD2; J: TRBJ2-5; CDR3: ASSLDSGTQETQY
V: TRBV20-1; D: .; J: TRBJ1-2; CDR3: SARSSEGYT
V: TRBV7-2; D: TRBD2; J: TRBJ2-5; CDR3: ASGTSGGETQY
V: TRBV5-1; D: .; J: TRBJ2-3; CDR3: ASSAYEDTQY
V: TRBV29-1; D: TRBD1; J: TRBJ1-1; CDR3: SAGQAGTEAF
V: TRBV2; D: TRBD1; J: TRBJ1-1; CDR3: ASGRQGPNTEAF
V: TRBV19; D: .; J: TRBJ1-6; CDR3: ASRSGGARNSPLH
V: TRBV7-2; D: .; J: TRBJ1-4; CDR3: ASSLAALEKLF
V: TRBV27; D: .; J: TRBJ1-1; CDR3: ASSGRQMRNTEAF
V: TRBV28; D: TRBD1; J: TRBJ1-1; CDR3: ASSFQPGTASEAF